This TCR beta chain was obtained from a study of OX40 agonist ivuxolimab in advanced cancers. Findings and caveats of the study: Averaging showed that CD8+ T cells had more expanded clones than CD4+ did.

The trim removed 1 base at V and 4 bases at J, leaving 3 bases unmatched. Germline CDR1 is SGDLS and CDR2 is YYNGEE. The CDR3 is 15 amino acids. Details on this clone: The antigen remains unidentified.

Measured with immunoSEQ multiplex PCR; TCRdb has only the in-frame clones, and not every one. Among around 84,000 clones listed, around 93% were seen once. The receptor was isolated from an adult with an advanced solid tumor such as melanoma, head and neck, liver or kidney cancer. Sequences were derived from CD4+ or CD8+ T cells sorted from blood, sampled in a trial of the OX40 agonist ivuxolimab. The chain recombines TRBV9 with TRBJ2-1, with 9 bases fitting TRBD1. CDR3 in DNA: TGTGCCAGCAGCGTATCCGGGACAGGGTACAATGAGCAGTTCTTC. Amino acid sequence: CASSVSGTGYNEQFF.